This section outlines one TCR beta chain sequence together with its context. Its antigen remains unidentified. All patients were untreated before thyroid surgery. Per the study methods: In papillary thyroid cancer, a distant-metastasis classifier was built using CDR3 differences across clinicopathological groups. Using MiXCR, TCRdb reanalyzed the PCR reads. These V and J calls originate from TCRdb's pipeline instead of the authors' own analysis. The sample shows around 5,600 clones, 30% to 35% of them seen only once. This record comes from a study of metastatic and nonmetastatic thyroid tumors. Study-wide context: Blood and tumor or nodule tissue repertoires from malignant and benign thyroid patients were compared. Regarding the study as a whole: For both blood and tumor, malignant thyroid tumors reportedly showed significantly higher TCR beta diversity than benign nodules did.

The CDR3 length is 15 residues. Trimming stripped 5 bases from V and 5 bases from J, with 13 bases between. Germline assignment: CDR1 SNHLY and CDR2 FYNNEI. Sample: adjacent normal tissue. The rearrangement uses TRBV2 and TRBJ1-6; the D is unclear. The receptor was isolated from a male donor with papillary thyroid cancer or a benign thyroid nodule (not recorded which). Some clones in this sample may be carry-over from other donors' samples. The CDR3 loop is CASSKPPGNNSPLHF. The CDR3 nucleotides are TGTGCCAGCAGTAAACCGCCCGGGAATAATTCACCCCTCCACTTT.